This T cell receptor beta chain was documented in a study of regulatory T cells in long-lasting Graves disease. About the study: Graves' patients, diagnosed recently, had received antithyroid drugs under 3 months.

This clonotype was recorded a few times. Stated time point: newly diagnosed GD, antithyroid drugs for less than 3 months. Preparation of the TCR library used RNA extracted from PBMCs. A peripheral blood sample, nine milliliters in volume, was drawn into EDTA tubes. The TCR beta library used iRepertoire HTBI primers with Arm-PCR amplification of CDR3. TCRdb redid the calling of the multiplex PCR reads with MiXCR, one entry per CDR3 protein. The data contain 350,000 to 500,000 distinct CDR3 sequences, roughly 15% of them singletons. The CDR3 contains 16 residues. Germline V lookup: CDR1 SGHRS, CDR2 YFSETQ. With V trimmed by 4 bases and J by 7 bases, 8 bases remained unmatched. The same specimen was also included in a second study, on T cells in Graves' hyperthyroidism and ophthalmopathy.

The source material was peripheral blood mononuclear cells (PBMCs), sampled at new diagnosis, from a patient treated with antithyroid drugs. The receptor was isolated from a woman between 18 and 29 years old with Graves disease. V is TRBV5-1 and J is TRBJ2-1, with TRBD2 matching 13 bases. The CDR3 spells CASSIDTSGRANEQFF. Written as DNA, the CDR3 is TGCGCCAGCAGCATAGACACTAGCGGGAGGGCGAATGAGCAGTTCTTC.